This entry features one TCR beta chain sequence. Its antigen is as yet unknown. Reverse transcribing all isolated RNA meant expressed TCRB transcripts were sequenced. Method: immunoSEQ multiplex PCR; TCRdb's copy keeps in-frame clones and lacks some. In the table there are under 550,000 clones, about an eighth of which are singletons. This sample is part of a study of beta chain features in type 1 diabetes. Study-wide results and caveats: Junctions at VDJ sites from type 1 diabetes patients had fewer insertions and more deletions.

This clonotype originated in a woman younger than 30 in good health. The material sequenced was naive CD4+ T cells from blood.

CDR3: CASSLGLSGNTIYF. The CDR3 DNA reads as TGTGCCAGCAGCCTCGGGCTCTCTGGAAACACCATATATTTT. This chain connects TRBV28 to TRBJ1-3, with D uncertain. CDR1 is MDHEN and CDR2 is SYDVKM in the germline V gene. Trimming left V 6 bases short and J 0 bases short, with 9 bases between. CDR3 length equals 14 residues.